Only a few counts were recorded for the clone carrying this T cell receptor beta chain. Its target is not known. This record comes from a study of beta chain features in type 1 diabetes. Study-level results: Significant though moderate, a shortening of TCRB CDR3s appeared in all four CD4+ subsets of Type 1 diabetes patients.

Of the isolated RNA, all was reverse transcribed, and so the sequenced material was expressed TCRB transcripts. The data were produced by immunoSEQ multiplex PCR, yet TCRdb's version contains in-frame clones alone and is incomplete. The data contain some 700,000 clones, around 15% of them singletons. Per the germline V gene, CDR1 is MNHEY and CDR2 is SVGAGI. The CDR3 is made up of 13 amino acids. Deletions cut 6 bases from V and 6 bases from J, with 12 bases between. The sequence came from a man younger than 35 with type 1 diabetes. The chain combines TRBV6-5 with TRBJ2-1, with D possibly matching TRBD2 (5 bases). The source material was naive CD4+ T cells from blood. CDR3 sequence (DNA): TGTGCCAGCAGCCCTGGACTGGGCAATGAGCAGTTCTTC. Amino acids: CASSPGLGNEQFF.